Presented here are 18 T cell receptor beta chains from one specimen sequenced in a study of T cells in Graves' hyperthyroidism and ophthalmopathy (dated by TCRdb to the late 2010s). Libraries came from multiplex PCR. TCRdb records Illumina HiSeq 2000 as the sequencer. The TCR beta CDR3 regions were amplified from RNA transcripts. The first round of RT-PCR for the TCR CDR3 was performed with the HTBI primer set and the Qiagen OneStep RT-PCR kit. TCRdb ran its own pipeline on the public reads, namely fastp trimming at Q25 and MiXCR clone calling, and kept in-frame beta chains. Each CDR3 protein gets just one entry, which takes the most common genes and DNA from the rows behind it. The sample data list a few hundred thousand distinct CDR3 sequences, and about 15% of these were observed just once. The ten largest account for around a third of the sample. Sequenced material: blood. The receptors originated from a woman aged 25 to 45 with Graves' hyperthyroidism.

The table lists this clonotype with many counts. This chain uses TRBV3-1 with TRBJ1-1; 7 nucleotides agree with TRBD1. Germline V lookup: CDR1 LGHDT, CDR2 YNNKEL (reference sequence). Unmatched junction bases numbered 7, after V lost 5 bases and J lost 4 bases. The CDR3 is made up of 14 amino acids. CDR3 nucleotides: TGTGCCAGCAGCGCAAGCAGGGGGAGCACTGAAGCTTTCTTT. This encodes CASSASRGSTEAFF.

This clonotype was picked up many times. The V and J genes are TRBV18 and TRBJ1-5; unclear D gene. The germline V gene encodes CDR1 KGHSH and CDR2 LQKENI. The CDR3 is made up of 13 amino acids. Trimming left V 4 bases short and J 3 bases short, with 7 bases between. Here the CDR3 reads CASSRDNNQPQHF. CDR3 nucleotide sequence: TGTGCCAGCTCACGCGACAACAATCAGCCCCAGCATTTT.

This clonotype was detected many times. This sequence joins TRBV2 and TRBJ2-7, with 9 bases aligning to TRBD2. This CDR3 comprises 15 residues. Trimming removed 4 bases from V and 2 bases from J; junction bases left unmatched: 6. Germline CDR1 is SNHLY and CDR2 is FYNNEI. The CDR3, as DNA: TGTGCCAGCAGTGTCGCAGCGGGAGGCGCCTACGAGCAGTACTTC. Protein: CASSVAAGGAYEQYF.

The table lists this clonotype with a few counts. This chain joins TRBV6-1 and TRBJ2-3; 7 bases are shared with TRBD1. V shed 5 bases, J shed 2 bases, and the junction held 10 bases outside the gene matches. Germline loops: CDR1 MNHNS, CDR2 SASEGT. The CDR3 is made up of 16 amino acids. Written as DNA, the CDR3 is TGTGCCAGCAGTTTTTACAGGGGATCCCCCACAGATACGCAGTATTTT. Its protein product is CASSFYRGSPTDTQYF.

The CDR3 here is CASIAGRGPGTLHF. The CDR3 bases are TGTGCCAGCATTGCGGGCAGGGGGCCGGGGACCCTCCACTTT. This chain connects TRBV27 to TRBJ1-6, with 8 nucleotides matching TRBD1. Per germline, CDR1 MNHEY and CDR2 SMNVEV (reference sequence). This CDR3 has 14 residues. V lost 7 bases, J lost 14 bases, and 13 bases stayed unmatched.

The chain recombines TRBV7-6 with TRBJ2-3; D remains ambiguous. Trimming took off 3 bases at V and 4 bases at J, with 8 bases between the two ends. In germline, CDR1 is SGHVS, CDR2 FNYEAQ. This CDR3 region has 13 residues. Written as DNA, the CDR3 is TGTGCCAGCAGCTTTTCGTGGTCAGATACGCAGTATTTT. This sequence encodes CASSFSWSDTQYF.

In its sample, this clonotype was seen many times. The gene calls are TRBV7-9 and TRBJ2-3; TRBD2 matches 16 bases. This CDR3 has 17 amino acids. Germline V gene data show CDR1 as SEHNR and CDR2 as FQNEAQ (reference sequence). The J segment lost 6 bases and the V segment lost 3 bases, leaving 6 bases of the junction unmatched. The CDR3 nucleotides are TGTGCCAGCAGCTTCGCCGGGACTAGCGGGAGGGATGATACGCAGTATTTT. Translating gives CASSFAGTSGRDDTQYF.

This clonotype was counted between two and nine times. The rearrangement links TRBV19 to TRBJ2-7, with 10 bases fitting TRBD1. The trim removed 7 bases at V and 7 bases at J, leaving 13 bases unmatched. This CDR3 is 15 amino acids long. CDR1 and CDR2 (germline): LNHDA, SQIVND (reference sequence). The CDR3 DNA follows: TGTGCCAGTACCTCCCCGGGACAGGGGCTAGAAGAGCAGTACTTC. Translated, it gives CASTSPGQGLEEQYF.

In this sample, this clonotype turned up many times. This sequence joins TRBV7-3 and TRBJ2-1, with D perhaps matching TRBD2 (6 bases). The germline V and J ends were trimmed by 2 bases and 2 bases, with 10 bases remaining between them. Germline CDR1 is SGHTA and CDR2 is FQGTGA. This CDR3 is 15 amino acids long. The chain's CDR3 is CASSLLPGAYNEQFF. The CDR3 bases are TGTGCCAGCAGCTTATTGCCGGGAGCCTACAATGAGCAGTTCTTC.

As to this clonotype: It may be a read error: a sequence one base away is much more abundant. This chain joins TRBV2 and TRBJ2-3; D call uncertain. The CDR3 has 14 amino acids. CDR1 and CDR2 from the germline V gene are SNHLY and FYNNEI. The CDR3 DNA reads TGTGCCAGCACCCCTGTAGGGAATGCGGATACGCAGGATTTT. Amino acid sequence: CASTPVGNADTQDF. Supplemented by reference TRBV2 and TRBJ2-3, the full variable domain reads EPEVTQTPSHQVTQMGQEVILRCVPISNHLYFYWYRQILGQKVEFLVSFYNNEISEKSEIFDDQFSVERPDGSNFTLKIRSTKLEDSAMYFCASTPVGNADTQDFGPGTRLTVL.

This clonotype was observed at least ten times. The chain links TRBV2 to TRBJ1-1, with D perhaps TRBD1 (5 bases). From germline, CDR1 is SNHLY and CDR2 FYNNEI. Trimming shortened V by 4 bases and J by 2 bases, and 11 bases separated the two germline ends. This CDR3 region has 14 residues. CDR3 sequence: CASSAAGHNTEAFF. For the CDR3, the DNA is TGTGCCAGCAGTGCCGCAGGACATAACACTGAAGCTTTCTTT.

This clonotype was counted ten times or more. V gene TRBV30 combines with J gene TRBJ2-3; 9 nucleotides line up with TRBD2. This CDR3 region has 14 residues. Germline CDR1 reads GTSNPN; CDR2 reads SVGIG (reference sequence). This CDR3 is CARGGGRAADTQYF. In nucleotides, the CDR3 is TGTGCTCGCGGGGGCGGGAGGGCCGCGGATACGCAGTATTTT. The whole variable domain, filled in from reference TRBV30 and TRBJ2-3, reads SQTIHQWPATLVQPVGSPLSLECTVEGTSNPNLYWYRQAAGRGLQLLFYSVGIGQISSEVPQNLSASRPQDRQFILSSKKLLLSDSGFYLCARGGGRAADTQYFGPGTRLTVL.

The table lists this clonotype with many counts. CDR3 residues: CASSSGRRENTEAFF. The CDR3 nucleotides read TGTGCCAGCAGTTCGGGACGGAGGGAGAACACTGAAGCTTTCTTT. The chain uses TRBV27 and TRBJ1-1, with a tentative D call TRBD1 (5 bases). The CDR3 is 15 residues long. CDR1 MNHEY and CDR2 SMNVEV come from the germline V gene (reference sequence). Trimming pared 4 bases from V and 1 base from J, leaving 13 bases between.

The chain links TRBV4-2 to TRBJ2-7, with no clear D. V was trimmed by 2 bases and J by 8 bases, leaving 10 bases between them. The CDR3 has 12 residues. Germline V gives CDR1 LGHNA, CDR2 YNFKEQ. CDR3: CASSQPAEQQYF. The CDR3 coding sequence is TGTGCCAGCAGCCAACCGGCCGAACAGCAGTACTTC.

There are many counts of this clonotype. This chain connects TRBV7-9 to TRBJ1-1; no clear D. Germline CDR1 reads SEHNR; CDR2 reads FQNEAQ (reference sequence). Trimming stripped 5 bases from V and 0 bases from J, with 10 bases between. CDR3 size: 14 residues. This CDR3 reads CASSHTVMNTEAFF. The CDR3 bases are TGTGCCAGCAGCCATACAGTAATGAACACTGAAGCTTTCTTT. Combining the CDR3 with reference TRBV7-9 and TRBJ1-1 gives the whole variable domain DTGVSQNPRHKITKRGQNVTFRCDPISEHNRLYWYRQTLGQGPEFLTYFQNEAQLEKSRLLSDRFSAERPKGSFSTLEIQRTEQGDSAMYLCASSHTVMNTEAFFGQGTRLTVV.

There are a few counts of this clonotype. The chain uses TRBV4-1 and TRBJ2-7; D remains unclear. Germline values: CDR1 MGHRA, CDR2 YSYEKL. This CDR3 has 12 residues. V was shortened by 1 base and J by 5 bases, with 6 bases between the two germline ends. CDR3 DNA: TGCGCCAGCAGCCAAGTTCAGGACGAGCAGTACTTC. Translation gives CASSQVQDEQYF.

This clonotype showed up just a few times. The chain links TRBV19 to TRBJ2-2; D is possibly TRBD2 (6 bases). There are 15 residues in the CDR3. The V gene's germline CDR1 is LNHDA and CDR2 SQIVND (reference sequence). Deletions cut 5 bases from V and 7 bases from J, with 17 bases between. CDR3 loop: CASSVPGRGVGELFF. The CDR3 DNA reads as TGTGCCAGTAGTGTCCCGGGCCGCGGGGTCGGGGAGCTGTTTTTT.

This clonotype was seen ten or more times. V usage is TRBV20-1 and J usage is TRBJ2-6; no definite D call. The CDR3 runs to 14 residues. The germline V and J ends were trimmed by 6 bases and 3 bases, with 12 bases remaining between them. CDR1 and CDR2 from the germline V gene are DFQATT and SNEGSKA (reference sequence). The CDR3 region has the DNA TGCAGTGCCGCCTCCCCGGGTGGGGCCAACGTCCTGACTTTC. Translating it yields CSAASPGGANVLTF.